This TCR beta chain was profiled in a study of long-term antiretroviral therapy in people with HIV. At survey level, the immunoSEQ assay was run in its v3.0 version. Sequencing was performed with immunoSEQ multiplex PCR; in TCRdb, only in-frame clones are kept and a portion is missing. Here the sample spans roughly 28,000 clones, 80% to 95% being singletons. Findings and limits, study-wide: Samples were collected from the mid-2000s to the late 2010s under possibly less effective ART regimens.

For this clone: Its antigen remains unidentified.

The V and J ends lost 4 bases and 12 bases respectively, with 12 bases between them. Looked up from germline, CDR1 is GTSNPN and CDR2 is SVGIG (reference sequence). CDR3 length: 11 residues. The V gene is TRBV30, the J gene TRBJ1-4; D uncertain. The sequence derives from a man aged 18 to 29 with HIV. Material: unsorted PBMCs, obtained 3.1 years after starting antiretroviral therapy. Here the CDR3 reads CAWKGASELFF. DNA for the CDR3: TGTGCCTGGAAGGGAGCTAGCGAACTGTTTTTT.